This T cell receptor (beta chain) derives from a study of blood T cells in healthy people across ages. Study findings and constraints: Both naive CD4+ cell counts and diversity were greater in long-lived donors than in aged donors. TCR beta diversity was tightly associated with the proportion of naive T cells.

With respect to this clonotype: The antigen is unknown.

The length of the CDR3 is 14 residues. CDR1 is SGHTA, CDR2 FQGTGA, per germline. V was pared by 5 bases and J by 3 bases, with 4 bases of the junction left unmatched. Using a J-beta primer mix together with a sample-barcoded 5' primer, a second PCR was run for roughly 7 to 11 cycles. TCRdb fed the 5' RACE reads into MiXCR, producing one record per CDR3 protein. The sample holds hundreds of thousands of distinct CDR3 sequences, 53% seen once. Individuals who donated were healthy Caucasians from Russia aged 6 to 90. The chain employs TRBV7-3 and TRBJ2-5; 9 nucleotides match TRBD1. What was sequenced was blood. The TCR originated in a man older than 75 in good health. The CDR3 sequence is CASSATGGEETQYF. In nucleotides, the CDR3 is TGTGCCAGCAGCGCGACAGGGGGGGAAGAGACCCAGTACTTC.